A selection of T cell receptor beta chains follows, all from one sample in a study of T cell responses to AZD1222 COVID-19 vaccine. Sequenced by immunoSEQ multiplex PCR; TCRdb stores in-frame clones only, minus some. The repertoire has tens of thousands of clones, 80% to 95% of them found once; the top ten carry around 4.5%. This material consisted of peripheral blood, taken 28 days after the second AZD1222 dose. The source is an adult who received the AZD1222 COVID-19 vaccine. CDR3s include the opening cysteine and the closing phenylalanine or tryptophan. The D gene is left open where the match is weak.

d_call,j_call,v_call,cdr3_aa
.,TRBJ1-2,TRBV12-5,CASGLVGGTELWSYTF
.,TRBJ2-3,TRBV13,CASSHVADTQYF
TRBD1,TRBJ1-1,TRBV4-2,CASSRLQGAYTEAFF
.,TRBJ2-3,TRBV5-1,CASSDTKTSTDTQYF
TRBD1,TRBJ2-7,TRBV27,CASSTAETGDTEQYF
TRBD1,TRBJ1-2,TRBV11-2,CASSLRGETGGDYTF
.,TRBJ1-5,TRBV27,CASSPSRGHSNQPQHF
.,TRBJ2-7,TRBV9,CASSRVGEEGYEQYF
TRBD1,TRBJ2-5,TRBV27,CASSSGQVGGTQYF
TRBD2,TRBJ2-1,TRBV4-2,CASSQGRGRAGYNEQFF
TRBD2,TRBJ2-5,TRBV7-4,CASSRGLAGYQETQYF
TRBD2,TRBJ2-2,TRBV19,CASRRTSGELFF
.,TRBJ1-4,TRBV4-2,CASSTEADEKLFF
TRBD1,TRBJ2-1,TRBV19,CASSPRGQGSVNEQFF
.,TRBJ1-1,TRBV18,CASSRAAKNTEAFF
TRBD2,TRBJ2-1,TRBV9,CASSGTSGSYNEQFF
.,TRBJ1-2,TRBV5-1,CASSLEPNYGYTF
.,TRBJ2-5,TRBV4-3,CASSSQGQETQYF
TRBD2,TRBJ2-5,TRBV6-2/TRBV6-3,CASSSKQRGQETQYF
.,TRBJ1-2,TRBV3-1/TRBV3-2,CASSHRTVYGYTF
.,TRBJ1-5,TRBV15,CATSRGGRDGVQPQHF
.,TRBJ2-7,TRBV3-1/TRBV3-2,CASSLRSPAYEQYF
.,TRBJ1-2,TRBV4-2,CASTFGGDRNGYTF
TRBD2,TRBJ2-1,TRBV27,CASSPETSGSFDEQFF
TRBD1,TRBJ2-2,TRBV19,CASTRGTSFWTGELFF
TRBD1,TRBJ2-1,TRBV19,CASSIGVGGVGNEQFF
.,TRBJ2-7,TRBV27,CASSLSGTPRNEQYF
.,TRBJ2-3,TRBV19,CASSIGQGTRNTQYF
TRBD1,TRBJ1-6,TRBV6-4,CASSDRGQHNSPLHF
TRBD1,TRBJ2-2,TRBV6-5,CASSWTGGLTGELFF
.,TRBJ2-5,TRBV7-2,CASSLAGGTQETQYF
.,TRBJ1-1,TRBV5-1,CASSLGLSAVFDEAFF
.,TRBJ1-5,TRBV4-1,CASSPLFQVGGVQPQHF
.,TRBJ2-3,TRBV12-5,CASGRGDTQYF